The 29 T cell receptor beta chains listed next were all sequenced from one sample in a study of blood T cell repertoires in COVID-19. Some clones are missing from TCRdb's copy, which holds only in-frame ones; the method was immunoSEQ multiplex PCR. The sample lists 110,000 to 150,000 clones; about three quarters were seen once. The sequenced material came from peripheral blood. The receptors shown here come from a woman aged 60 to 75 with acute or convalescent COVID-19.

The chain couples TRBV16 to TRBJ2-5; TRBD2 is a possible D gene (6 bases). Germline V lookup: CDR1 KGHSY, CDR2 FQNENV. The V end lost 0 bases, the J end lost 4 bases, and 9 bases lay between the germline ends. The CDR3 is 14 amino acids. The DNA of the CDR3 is TGTGCCAGCAGCCAATCGGGGGGATCAGAGACCCAGTACTTC. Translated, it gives CASSQSGGSETQYF.

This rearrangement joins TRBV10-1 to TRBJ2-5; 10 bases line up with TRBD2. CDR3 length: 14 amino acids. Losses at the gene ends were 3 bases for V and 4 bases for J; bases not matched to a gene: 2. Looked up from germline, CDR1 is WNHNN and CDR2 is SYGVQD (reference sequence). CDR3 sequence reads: CASSEGTSVETQYF. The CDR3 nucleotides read TGCGCCAGCAGTGAAGGGACTAGCGTAGAGACCCAGTACTTC.

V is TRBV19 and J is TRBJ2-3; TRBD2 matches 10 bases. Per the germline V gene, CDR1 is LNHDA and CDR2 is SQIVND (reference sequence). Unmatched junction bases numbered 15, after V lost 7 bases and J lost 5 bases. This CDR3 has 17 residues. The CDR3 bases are TGTGCCAGTACCGGATATAGAAGCGGGAGGGCCGGAGATACGCAGTATTTT. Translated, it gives CASTGYRSGRAGDTQYF.

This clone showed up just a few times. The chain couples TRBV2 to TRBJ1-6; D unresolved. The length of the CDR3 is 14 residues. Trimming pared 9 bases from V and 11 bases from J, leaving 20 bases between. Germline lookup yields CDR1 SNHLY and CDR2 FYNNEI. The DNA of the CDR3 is TGTGCCAGTCTCCCGGGTCTTCACGGAACACCCCTCCACTTT. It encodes CASLPGLHGTPLHF.

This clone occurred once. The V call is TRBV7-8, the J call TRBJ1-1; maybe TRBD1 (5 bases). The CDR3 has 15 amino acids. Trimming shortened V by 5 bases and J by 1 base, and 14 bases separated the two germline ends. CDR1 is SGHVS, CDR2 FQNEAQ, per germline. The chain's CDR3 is CASSPREGTNTEAFF. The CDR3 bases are TGTGCCAGCAGCCCTCGGGAGGGGACGAACACTGAAGCTTTCTTT. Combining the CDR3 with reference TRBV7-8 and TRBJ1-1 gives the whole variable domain GAGVSQSPRYKVAKRGQDVALRCDPISGHVSLFWYQQALGQGPEFLTYFQNEAQLDKSGLPSDRFFAERPEGSVSTLKIQRTQQEDSAVYLCASSPREGTNTEAFFGQGTRLTVV.

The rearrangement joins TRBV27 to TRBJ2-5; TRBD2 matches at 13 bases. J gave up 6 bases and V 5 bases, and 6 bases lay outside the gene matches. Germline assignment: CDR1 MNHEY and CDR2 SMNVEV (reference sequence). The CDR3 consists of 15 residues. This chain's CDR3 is CASSPRLAGGQTQYF. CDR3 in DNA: TGTGCCAGCAGTCCGAGACTAGCGGGAGGTCAGACCCAGTACTTC.

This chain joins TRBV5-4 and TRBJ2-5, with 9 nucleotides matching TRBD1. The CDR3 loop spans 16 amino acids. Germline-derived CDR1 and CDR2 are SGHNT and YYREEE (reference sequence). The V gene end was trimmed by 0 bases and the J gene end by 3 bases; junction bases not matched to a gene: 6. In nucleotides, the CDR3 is TGTGCCAGCAGCTTGGGGCCGGGACAGGGCGAAGAGACCCAGTACTTC. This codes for CASSLGPGQGEETQYF.

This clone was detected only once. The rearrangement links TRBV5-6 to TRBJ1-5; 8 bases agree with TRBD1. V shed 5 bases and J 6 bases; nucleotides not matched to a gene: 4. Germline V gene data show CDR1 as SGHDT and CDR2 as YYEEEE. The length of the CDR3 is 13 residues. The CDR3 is CASSLDRAQPQHF. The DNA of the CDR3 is TGTGCCAGCAGTCTGGACAGGGCTCAGCCCCAGCATTTT.

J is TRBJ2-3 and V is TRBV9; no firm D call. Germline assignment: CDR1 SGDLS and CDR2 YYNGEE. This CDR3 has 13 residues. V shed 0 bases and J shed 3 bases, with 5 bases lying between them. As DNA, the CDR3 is TGTGCCAGCAGCGTAGACGGGACAGATACGCAGTATTTT. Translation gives CASSVDGTDTQYF.

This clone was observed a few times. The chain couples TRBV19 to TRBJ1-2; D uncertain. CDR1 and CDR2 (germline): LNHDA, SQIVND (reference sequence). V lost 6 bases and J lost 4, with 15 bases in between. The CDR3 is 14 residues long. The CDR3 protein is CASSGTANSYGYTF. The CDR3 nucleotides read TGTGCCAGTAGCGGTACCGCAAACAGCTATGGCTACACCTTC. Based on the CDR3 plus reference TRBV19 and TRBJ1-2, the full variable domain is DGGITQSPKYLFRKEGQNVTLSCEQNLNHDAMYWYRQDPGQGLRLIYYSQIVNDFQKGDIAEGYSVSREKKESFPLTVTSAQKNPTAFYLCASSGTANSYGYTFGSGTRLTVV.

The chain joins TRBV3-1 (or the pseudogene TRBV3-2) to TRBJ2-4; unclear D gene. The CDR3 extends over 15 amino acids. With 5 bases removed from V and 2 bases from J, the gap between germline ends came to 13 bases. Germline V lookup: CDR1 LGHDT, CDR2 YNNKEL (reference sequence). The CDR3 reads CASSFRDSTKNIQYF. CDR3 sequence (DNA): TGTGCCAGCAGCTTCCGTGACTCCACCAAAAACATTCAGTACTTC.

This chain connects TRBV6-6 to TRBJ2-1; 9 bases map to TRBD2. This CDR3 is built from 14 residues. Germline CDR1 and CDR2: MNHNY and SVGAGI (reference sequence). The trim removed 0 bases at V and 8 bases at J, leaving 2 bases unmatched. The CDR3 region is CASSYSGTSYEQFF. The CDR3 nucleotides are TGTGCCAGCAGTTACTCCGGGACTAGCTATGAGCAGTTCTTC.

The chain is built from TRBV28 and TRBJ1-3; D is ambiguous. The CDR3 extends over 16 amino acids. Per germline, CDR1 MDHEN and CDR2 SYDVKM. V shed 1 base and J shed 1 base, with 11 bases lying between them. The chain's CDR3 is CASSLLRALSGNTIYF. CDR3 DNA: TGTGCCAGCAGTTTATTGAGGGCTTTGTCTGGAAACACCATATATTTT.

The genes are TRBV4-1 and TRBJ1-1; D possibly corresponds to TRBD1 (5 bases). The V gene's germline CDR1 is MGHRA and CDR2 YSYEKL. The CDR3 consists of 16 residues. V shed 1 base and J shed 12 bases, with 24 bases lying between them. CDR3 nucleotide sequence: TGCGCCAGCAGCCAAGTTGAAGGGGTTCGTGGACGAGAAACTTTCTTT. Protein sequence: CASSQVEGVRGRETFF.

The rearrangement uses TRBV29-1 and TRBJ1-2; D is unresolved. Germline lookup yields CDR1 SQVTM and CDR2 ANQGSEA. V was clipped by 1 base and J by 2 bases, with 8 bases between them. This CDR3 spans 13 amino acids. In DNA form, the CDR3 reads TGCAGCGTTGAAGTTCCGGGGAACTATGGCTACACCTTC. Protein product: CSVEVPGNYGYTF.

The CDR3 reads CASSLVGQGKNGYTF. The CDR3 bases are TGTGCCAGCAGCTTGGTCGGACAGGGAAAGAACGGCTACACCTTC. V gene TRBV5-5 combines with J gene TRBJ1-2; TRBD1 matches at 8 bases. This CDR3 spans 15 amino acids. Germline CDR1 and CDR2: SGHKS and YYEKEE (reference sequence). The J segment lost 8 bases and the V segment lost 0 bases, leaving 9 bases of the junction unmatched.

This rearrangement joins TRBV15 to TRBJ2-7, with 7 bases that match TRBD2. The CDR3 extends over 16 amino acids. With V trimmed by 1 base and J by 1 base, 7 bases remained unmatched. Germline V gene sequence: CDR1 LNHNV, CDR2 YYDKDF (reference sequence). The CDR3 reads CATSRVPTSESYEQYF. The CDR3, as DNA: TGTGCCACCAGCAGAGTGCCCACTAGCGAATCCTACGAGCAGTACTTC.

This CDR3 is CASSPLVRDTQYF. The CDR3 DNA reads TGTGCCAGCAGCCCCCTAGTACGGGATACGCAGTATTTT. The chain employs TRBV14 and TRBJ2-3; D not certain. There are 13 residues in the CDR3. CDR1 and CDR2 from the germline V gene are SGHDN and FVKESK. V dropped 4 bases and J dropped 6 bases, with 11 bases sitting between them.

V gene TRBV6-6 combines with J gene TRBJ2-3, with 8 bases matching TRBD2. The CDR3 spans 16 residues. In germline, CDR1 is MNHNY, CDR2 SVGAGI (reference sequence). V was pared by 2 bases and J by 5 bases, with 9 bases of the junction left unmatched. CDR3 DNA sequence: TGTGCCAGCAGTTACCCCCGGAGCGGGAGTGGAGATACGCAGTATTTT. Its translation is CASSYPRSGSGDTQYF.

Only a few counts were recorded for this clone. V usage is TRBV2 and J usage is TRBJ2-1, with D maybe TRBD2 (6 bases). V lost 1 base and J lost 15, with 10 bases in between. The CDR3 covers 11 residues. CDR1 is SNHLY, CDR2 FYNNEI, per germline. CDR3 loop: CASSEGEVRFF. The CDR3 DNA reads TGTGCCAGCAGTGAAGGGGAGGTCCGGTTCTTC. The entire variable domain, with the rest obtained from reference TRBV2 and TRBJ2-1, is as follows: EPEVTQTPSHQVTQMGQEVILRCVPISNHLYFYWYRQILGQKVEFLVSFYNNEISEKSEIFDDQFSVERPDGSNFTLKIRSTKLEDSAMYFCASSEGEVRFFGPGTRLTVL.

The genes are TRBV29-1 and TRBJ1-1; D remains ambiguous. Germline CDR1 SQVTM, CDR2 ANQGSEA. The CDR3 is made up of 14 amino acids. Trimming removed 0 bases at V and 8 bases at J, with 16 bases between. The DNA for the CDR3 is TGCAGCGTTGAAGATCTAGTCCCCAATATGGAAGCTTTCTTT. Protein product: CSVEDLVPNMEAFF.

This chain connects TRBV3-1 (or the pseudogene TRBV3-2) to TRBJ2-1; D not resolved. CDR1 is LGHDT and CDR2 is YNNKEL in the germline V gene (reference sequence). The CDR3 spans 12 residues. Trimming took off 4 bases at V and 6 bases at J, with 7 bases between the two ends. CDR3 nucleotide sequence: TGTGCCAGCAGCCGGGCACTCAATGAGCAGTTCTTC. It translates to CASSRALNEQFF.

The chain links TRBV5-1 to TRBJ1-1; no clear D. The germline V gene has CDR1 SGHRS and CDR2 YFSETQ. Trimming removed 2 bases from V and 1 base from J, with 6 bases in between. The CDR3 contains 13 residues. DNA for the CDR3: TGCGCCAGCAGCTTAATGGCGAACACTGAAGCTTTCTTT. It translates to CASSLMANTEAFF.

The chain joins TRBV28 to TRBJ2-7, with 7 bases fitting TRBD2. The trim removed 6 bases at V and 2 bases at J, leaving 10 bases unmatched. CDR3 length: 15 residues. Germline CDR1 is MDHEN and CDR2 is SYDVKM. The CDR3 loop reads CASSQSGTLTYEQYF. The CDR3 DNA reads TGTGCCAGCAGCCAGAGCGGGACCCTCACCTACGAGCAGTACTTC.

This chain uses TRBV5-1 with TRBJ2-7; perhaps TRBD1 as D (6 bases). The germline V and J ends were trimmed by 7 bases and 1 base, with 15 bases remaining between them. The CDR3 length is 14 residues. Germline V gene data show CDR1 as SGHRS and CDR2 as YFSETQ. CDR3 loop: CASAAGTISYEQYF. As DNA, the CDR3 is TGCGCCAGCGCGGCTGGGACAATATCCTACGAGCAGTACTTC. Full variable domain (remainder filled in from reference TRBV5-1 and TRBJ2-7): KAGVTQTPRYLIKTRGQQVTLSCSPISGHRSVSWYQQTPGQGLQFLFEYFSETQRNKGNFPGRFSGRQFSNSRSEMNVSTLELGDSALYLCASAAGTISYEQYFGPGTRLTVT.

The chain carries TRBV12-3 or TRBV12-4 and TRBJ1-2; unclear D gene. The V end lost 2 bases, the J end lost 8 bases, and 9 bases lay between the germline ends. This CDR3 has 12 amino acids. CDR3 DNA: TGTGCCAGCAGTTTATTGAGGGAAGGCTACACCTTC. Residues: CASSLLREGYTF.

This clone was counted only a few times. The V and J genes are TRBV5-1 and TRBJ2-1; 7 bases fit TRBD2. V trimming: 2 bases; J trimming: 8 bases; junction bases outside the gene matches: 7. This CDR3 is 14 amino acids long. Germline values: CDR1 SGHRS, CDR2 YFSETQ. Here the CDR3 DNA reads TGCGCCAGCAGCTTCGGTCCGCGGGAGTATGAGCAGTTCTTC. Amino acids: CASSFGPREYEQFF.

CDR3: CASSPRTLTDTQYF. The CDR3 DNA reads as TGTGCCAGCAGCCCCAGGACTCTCACAGATACGCAGTATTTT. The gene calls are TRBV9 and TRBJ2-3, with a tentative D call TRBD2 (5 bases). The CDR3 runs to 14 residues. The V gene lost 4 bases and the J gene lost 2 bases, with 11 bases spanning the gap. The germline V gene encodes CDR1 SGDLS and CDR2 YYNGEE.

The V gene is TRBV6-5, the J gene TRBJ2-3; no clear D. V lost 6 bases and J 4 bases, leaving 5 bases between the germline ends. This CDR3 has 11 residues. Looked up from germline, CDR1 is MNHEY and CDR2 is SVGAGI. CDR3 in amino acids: CASSIADTQYF. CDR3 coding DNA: TGTGCCAGCAGCATAGCAGATACGCAGTATTTT.